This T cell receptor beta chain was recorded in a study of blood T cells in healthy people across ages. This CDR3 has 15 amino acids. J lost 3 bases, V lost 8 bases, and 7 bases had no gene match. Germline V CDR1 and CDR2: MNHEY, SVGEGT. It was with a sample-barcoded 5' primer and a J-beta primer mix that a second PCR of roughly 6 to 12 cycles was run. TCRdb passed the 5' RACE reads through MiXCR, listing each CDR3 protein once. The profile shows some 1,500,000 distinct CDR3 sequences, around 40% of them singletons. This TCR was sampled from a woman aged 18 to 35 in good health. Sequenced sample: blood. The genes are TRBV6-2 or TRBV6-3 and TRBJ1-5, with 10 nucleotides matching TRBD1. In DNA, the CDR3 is TGTGCCAGCTTTTTGGGACAGGGGATCAATCAGCCCCAGCATTTT. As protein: CASFLGQGINQPQHF.